This TCR beta chain was identified in a study of blood T cell repertoires in COVID-19. Study details: Acute and convalescent COVID-19 samples came from the United States, Italy and Spain. In each case, the material was cDNA or gDNA derived from T cells, B-cell-depleted T cells, or PBMCs.

This CDR3 has 15 residues. Per the germline V gene, CDR1 is LGHDT and CDR2 is YNNKEL (reference sequence). Losses at the gene ends were 4 bases for V and 5 bases for J; bases not matched to a gene: 7. Authors' analysis steps: The authors estimated nucleated cell counts from reference gene primer amplification. Sequenced by immunoSEQ multiplex PCR; TCRdb stores in-frame clones only, minus some. V and J calls and clone size are as listed in that table; D and trimming were resolved from the DNA. The sample lists 150,000 to 200,000 clones, around 85% occurring once. The source material was peripheral blood. This receptor was identified in a man aged 65-85 years with active or convalescent COVID-19. J is TRBJ2-1 and V is TRBV3-1 (or the pseudogene TRBV3-2); the match to TRBD2 covers 8 bases. In DNA form, the CDR3 reads TGTGCCAGCAGCCGCGTCGCGGGAGGCAACAATGAGCAGTTCTTC. As protein: CASSRVAGGNNEQFF.